These 9 T cell receptor beta chains share one sample of origin, sequenced in a study of blood T cell repertoires in COVID-19. Produced via immunoSEQ multiplex PCR; TCRdb's table is partial and in-frame only. The top ten hold 0.85% to 0.95% of the sample, which has around 300,000 clones, around 90% seen once. The specimen was peripheral blood. The receptors derive from a woman in her thirties or forties who had recovered from COVID-19.

V is TRBV30 and J is TRBJ2-7; 12 nucleotides align to TRBD2. V was clipped by 3 bases and J by 7 bases; unmatched bases: 10. Germline V gene data show CDR1 as GTSNPN and CDR2 as SVGIG (reference sequence). The CDR3 runs 15 residues. As DNA, the CDR3 is TGTGCCTGGAGGGGGACTAGCGGGTCGATAGTAGAGCAGTACTTC. This sequence encodes CAWRGTSGSIVEQYF.

This rearrangement joins TRBV27 to TRBJ2-2, with D perhaps TRBD1 (5 bases). This CDR3 contains 13 residues. Germline values: CDR1 MNHEY, CDR2 SMNVEV (reference sequence). With 7 bases removed from V and 7 bases from J, the gap between germline ends came to 13 bases. CDR3: CASTSRGGGELFF. In DNA form, the CDR3 reads TGTGCCAGCACCTCTAGGGGCGGCGGGGAGCTGTTTTTT.

V and J are TRBV18 and TRBJ1-5, with TRBD1 matching 7 bases. The CDR3 runs to 15 residues. Germline CDR1 reads KGHSH; CDR2 reads LQKENI. V lost 5 bases, J lost 8 bases, and 12 bases stayed unmatched. The DNA for the CDR3 is TGTGCCAGCTCAGCGTCTGGTCAGGGGGTAGAGCCCCAGCATTTT. Its protein is CASSASGQGVEPQHF.

J is TRBJ2-1 and V is TRBV5-4; TRBD2 matches 8 bases. The CDR3 covers 16 residues. Germline V lookup: CDR1 SGHNT, CDR2 YYREEE (reference sequence). Germline trimming cut 0 bases from V and 6 bases from J; bases unmatched to any gene: 8. The CDR3 region is CASSLGLAGGSNEQFF. The CDR3 coding sequence is TGTGCCAGCAGCTTGGGTCTTGCGGGAGGTAGCAATGAGCAGTTCTTC.

The rearrangement uses TRBV7-2 and TRBJ1-1; tentatively, D is TRBD1 (6 bases). Trimming removed 3 bases at V and 2 bases at J, with 16 bases between. This CDR3 spans 16 amino acids. Germline assignment: CDR1 SGHTA and CDR2 FQGNSA. The CDR3 DNA is TGTGCCAGCAGCTTCGAACAGGGAACCGATAACACTGAAGCTTTCTTT. Its protein product is CASSFEQGTDNTEAFF.

The genes are TRBV6-6 and TRBJ1-4; TRBD1 might be the D (6 bases). Deletions cut 4 bases from V and 8 bases from J, with 17 bases between. The CDR3 spans 15 residues. Per germline, CDR1 MNHNY and CDR2 SVGAGI (reference sequence). For the CDR3, the DNA is TGTGCCAGCAGTTTTCAGACACAGGGTGGCGAAAAACTGTTTTTT. Translated, it gives CASSFQTQGGEKLFF.

DNA for the CDR3: TGTGCCAGCAGTCCAGGGACAGGGAAAGCTTTCTTT. Its translation is CASSPGTGKAFF. The chain recombines TRBV12-3 or TRBV12-4 with TRBJ1-1; 9 nucleotides match TRBD1. V shed 5 bases and J 9 bases; nucleotides not matched to a gene: 4. The CDR3 consists of 12 residues.

The V and J genes are TRBV15 and TRBJ2-5; 14 nucleotides align to TRBD2. This CDR3 spans 18 amino acids. The germline CDR1 and CDR2 sequences are LNHNV and YYDKDF (reference sequence). V lost 9 bases, J lost 5 bases, and 17 bases stayed unmatched. As DNA, the CDR3 is TGTGCCACTACCGACCTACCGGGACTAGCGGGAGCAGGGGAGACCCAGTACTTC. It codes for CATTDLPGLAGAGETQYF.

This chain uses TRBV2 with TRBJ1-1; 10 bases fit TRBD1. Germline loops: CDR1 SNHLY, CDR2 FYNNEI. The CDR3 has 16 residues. J gave up 7 bases and V 6 bases, and 14 bases lay outside the gene matches. CDR3 amino acids: CASSPTGGSWVGEAFF. DNA of the CDR3: TGTGCCAGCAGCCCGACAGGGGGCTCGTGGGTCGGTGAAGCTTTCTTT.